The subject of this entry is one T cell receptor beta chain. This sample was taken from a study of OX40 agonist ivuxolimab in advanced cancers. On the study more broadly: Those treated in dose escalation had hepatocellular carcinoma, melanoma, renal cell cancer or head and neck cancer. Two patients with cutaneous melanoma and one with hepatocellular carcinoma, three in total, showed partial responses.

Libraries were prepared by immunoSEQ multiplex PCR; TCRdb keeps only in-frame clonotypes and omits some of them. The sample consists of approximately 69,000 clones, about 89% of them appearing once. This CDR3 has 16 residues. The germline CDR1 and CDR2 sequences are KGHSH and LQKENI. The V end was cut by 3 bases, the J end by 1 base, with 15 bases between. The clonotype comes from an adult with an advanced solid tumor such as melanoma, head and neck, liver or kidney cancer. This material consisted of CD4+ or CD8+ T cells sorted from blood, taken in a trial of the OX40 agonist ivuxolimab. This rearrangement joins TRBV18 to TRBJ1-2; D is perhaps TRBD1 (5 bases). CDR3 sequence (DNA): TGTGCCAGCTCACCCACACAGGTAGCAGATAACTATGGCTACACCTTC. This encodes CASSPTQVADNYGYTF.